This TCR beta chain comes out of a study of vaccination and CD4 T cells after COVID-19. Overall study: Control cultures used a CEFX viral epitope pool, an HIV-1 Nef peptide pool, or no peptide.

In its sample, this clonotype was seen a few times. Its antigen remains unknown. As for treatment: roughly ten-day PBMC culture with coronavirus spike peptide pools or control peptides (ViraFEST assay). TCRs were sequenced by ViraFEST after antigen-specific T cells had been expanded with peptide pools. Germline V lookup: CDR1 LNHDA, CDR2 SQIVND (reference sequence). CDR3 length: 15 amino acids. Trimming pared 4 bases from V and 2 bases from J, leaving 14 bases between. Oncomine TCR Beta short-read sequencing was applied to DNA from cultured CD4+ T cells. Genomic DNA from cultured CD4+ T cells was extracted. TCRdb recomputed calls from the PCR reads with MiXCR, one row per CDR3 protein. The sample holds about 14,000 distinct CDR3 sequences, about 55% seen once.

This receptor was obtained from a human donor who had recovered from COVID-19. The sequencing here drew on CD4+ T cells from blood, cultured in vitro, taken before SARS-CoV-2 vaccination. V usage is TRBV19 and J usage is TRBJ2-5; D is ambiguous. The CDR3 region has the DNA TGTGCCAGTAGTAGAGCTCCAGAAATACAAGAGACCCAGTACTTC. Residues: CASSRAPEIQETQYF.